This TCR beta chain was identified during a study of PD-1 blockade in classical Hodgkin lymphoma. General observations from the study: Although disease activity or prior therapy may be involved, causes of the repertoire differences remain undefined. Lower baseline TCR diversity was reported for newly diagnosed patients than for healthy donors. Complete responders possessed baseline diversity comparable to newly diagnosed patients.

Each patient experienced a relapse that followed autologous stem cell transplantation, and brentuximab vedotin exposure varied. Complete response, partial response or progressive disease made up the best responses. Produced via immunoSEQ multiplex PCR; TCRdb's table is partial and in-frame only. In the table there are 35,000 to 45,000 clones, 80% to 90% of which are singletons. About this clone itself: Its antigen is still unknown.

The TCR was taken from a human donor with classical Hodgkin lymphoma. Specimen: peripheral blood mononuclear cells (PBMCs), collected at baseline.

DNA of the CDR3: TGCGCCAGCAGCCAAGACCCTGGGTCTAATGAAAAACTGTTTTTT. This sequence encodes CASSQDPGSNEKLFF. This chain uses TRBV4-1 with TRBJ1-4, with D unresolved. From germline, CDR1 is MGHRA and CDR2 YSYEKL. Trimming pared 0 bases from V and 3 bases from J, leaving 8 bases between. The CDR3 totals 15 residues.